A single T cell receptor beta chain is shown here with its context. This specimen comes from a study of PD-L1 blockade in urothelial cancer. Whole-study context: Blood underwent analysis 3 weeks (second dose) and 6 weeks after treatment began.

Germline V gives CDR1 MDHEN, CDR2 SYDVKM. After removal of 8 bases from V and 2 bases from J, the junction contained 10 bases not matched to a gene. The CDR3 is 16 amino acids. Spike-ins of synthetic TCR analog templates went into each PCR. The protocol was immunoSEQ multiplex PCR, while the TCRdb copy is restricted to in-frame clones and leaves out a portion. The table lists approximately 51,000 clones, more than 75% of them singletons. Source: PBMCs, taken around atezolizumab (anti-PD-L1) treatment. This receptor was taken from a man aged 60 to 75 with urothelial cancer. The chain couples TRBV28 to TRBJ2-7; 12 positions agree with TRBD1. The CDR3 region has the DNA TGTGCCAGCCGGGAAGTCCGGGACAGGGGGCCCTACGAGCAGTACTTC. It yields the protein CASREVRDRGPYEQYF.